This TCR beta chain was documented in a study of T-cell reconstitution after alpha-beta-depleted transplantation in children (dated by TCRdb to between 2015 and 2016). Turning to the overall study: Using TCR repertoire profiling, the study followed T-cell immune reconstitution in a quantitative way in children after TCRalphabeta/CD19-depleted allogeneic hematopoietic cell transplantation.

Libraries were constructed by PCR. The run used an Illumina HiSeq 2500. TCR libraries were prepared with molecular barcoding, using unique molecular identifiers to normalize TCRbeta repertoire quantification. The raw public data were reprocessed by TCRdb itself: fastp quality trimming at Q25, MiXCR clonotype calling, in-frame beta chains only. Duplicate CDR3 protein sequences are folded into a single record with the most common DNA and genes. The sample table records around 200,000 distinct CDR3 sequences; around 6.8% of these occur just once. The top ten clones comprise roughly 3% of the sample. In its sample, this clonotype was seen a few times. Its antigen specificity is not known. Base-call qualities are not available, and no considerably larger clone is one nucleotide away. The starting material was PBMCs from the stem cell graft donor, obtained from the stem cell graft. This TCR came from a human donor who donated a stem cell graft to a child with Wiskott-Aldrich syndrome.

The CDR3 region reads CAWSSFFLQGYEQYF. Read as DNA, the sequence is TGTGCCTGGAGTTCCTTCTTCTTACAGGGTTACGAGCAGTACTTC. The rearranged chain carries TRBV30 and TRBJ2-7; tentative D gene TRBD1, with 6 bases matching. V loses 2 bases of germline sequence and J loses 4 bases, and the interval between the two ends is 18 bases. The germline V gene (reference sequence) provides CDR1 GTSNPN and CDR2 SVGIG. Its CDR3 holds 15 amino acids, cysteine through phenylalanine. The CDR3 DNA has 45 bases and is translated from base 1.